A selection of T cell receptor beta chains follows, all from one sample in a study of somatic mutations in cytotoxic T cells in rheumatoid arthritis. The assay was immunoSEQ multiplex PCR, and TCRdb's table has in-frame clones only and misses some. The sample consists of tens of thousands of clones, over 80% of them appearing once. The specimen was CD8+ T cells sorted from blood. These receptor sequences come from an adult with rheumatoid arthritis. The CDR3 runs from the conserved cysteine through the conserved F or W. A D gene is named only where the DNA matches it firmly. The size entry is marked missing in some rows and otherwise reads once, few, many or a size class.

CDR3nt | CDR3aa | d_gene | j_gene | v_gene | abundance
TGTGCCAGCAGCGGTCAGGGGGCCGCTGGCTACACCTTC | CASSGQGAAGYTF | TRBD1 | TRBJ1-2 | TRBV9 | few
TGTGCCAGCAGTCCTTTGAGGAGCGGGGGGGCCGATACGCAGTATTTT | CASSPLRSGGADTQYF | TRBD2 | TRBJ2-3 | TRBV27 | few
TGTGCCAGCAGATCCGTCCCCCGGGGGGAGACCCAGTACTTC | CASRSVPRGETQYF | - | TRBJ2-5 | TRBV6-6 | -
TGTGCCAGCAGCTTGGGGACAGTGGATGAGCAGTTCTTC | CASSLGTVDEQFF | - | TRBJ2-1 | TRBV5-6 | -
TGTGCCAGCAGCTGGAGGGCTGGCCCGGCAGATACGCAGTATTTT | CASSWRAGPADTQYF | - | TRBJ2-3 | TRBV5-8 | -
TGTGCCAGCAGCTTGGTTGGGACTACCCCGGGTGGGGCCAACGTCCTGACTTTC | CASSLVGTTPGGANVLTF | TRBD2 | TRBJ2-6 | TRBV5-4 | -
TGTGCCAGCAGCTTTGGACCCGACAATGAGCAGTTCTTC | CASSFGPDNEQFF | - | TRBJ2-1 | TRBV7-8 | -
TGTGCCAGCTCACCAACGGACAGGAGCTCCTACAATGAGCAGTTCTTC | CASSPTDRSSYNEQFF | TRBD1 | TRBJ2-1 | TRBV18 | -
TGTGCCATCAGTGAGCCGAACCCGGTAGGGGGCCATCAAAAACTGTTTTTT | CAISEPNPVGGHQKLFF | TRBD1 | TRBJ1-4 | TRBV10-3 | -
TGTGCCAGCAGCCCAGGGCCACCCCTTGGCACAGATACGCAGTATTTT | CASSPGPPLGTDTQYF | - | TRBJ2-3 | TRBV7-3 | -
TGTGCCAGCAGTGCGGTAGGGGTCGATCAGCCCCAGCATTTT | CASSAVGVDQPQHF | - | TRBJ1-5 | TRBV2 | -
TGTGCCAGCAGTCTCGACAGACTCTCCTACGAGCAGTACTTC | CASSLDRLSYEQYF | - | TRBJ2-7 | TRBV6-5 | -
TGCAGCGTTGTCGGGGTCCGGGGGGTGGGATACGAGCAGTACTTC | CSVVGVRGVGYEQYF | TRBD2 | TRBJ2-7 | TRBV29-1 | -
TGTGCCAGCAGCTTGTGGTTAAGGGTGGGACAGCCCCAGCATTTT | CASSLWLRVGQPQHF | - | TRBJ1-5 | TRBV5-5 | -
TGTGCCATCAGTGACCTGGACAGAGAGCTGACAGATACGCAGTATTTT | CAISDLDRELTDTQYF | - | TRBJ2-3 | TRBV10-3 | -
TGTGCCAGCAGCATCGAAGGGTTCCCGAACACCGGGGAGCTGTTTTTT | CASSIEGFPNTGELFF | - | TRBJ2-2 | TRBV9 | -
TGTGCCAGTACTCCGAATGAGCCTCCACGTTGGGGGAACACTGAAGCTTTCTTT | CASTPNEPPRWGNTEAFF | - | TRBJ1-1 | TRBV19 | few
TGTGCCTTCCCGGGACTACCCTCTACGACGAGGTCCGGGGAGCTGTTTTTT | CAFPGLPSTTRSGELFF | TRBD2 | TRBJ2-2 | TRBV11-2 | -
TGTGCCAGCTCGACCCCGGGTGGCCCTACGAATCAGCCCCAGCATTTT | CASSTPGGPTNQPQHF | - | TRBJ1-5 | TRBV28 | -
TGTGCCATCAGCGATGACAGAGACAATGAAAAACTGTTTTTT | CAISDDRDNEKLFF | - | TRBJ1-4 | TRBV10-3 | once
TGTGCCAGCAGCCAACGTAGCGGGGGGGCCTCCTACAATGAGCAGTTCTTC | CASSQRSGGASYNEQFF | TRBD2 | TRBJ2-1 | TRBV4-2 | -
TGTGCCAGCAGCGCACAGGGGTACCTCGACACTGAAGCTTTCTTT | CASSAQGYLDTEAFF | TRBD1 | TRBJ1-1 | TRBV11-1 | -
TGTGCCAGCAGTCCAACCGGGACCACCTACGAGCAGTACTTC | CASSPTGTTYEQYF | - | TRBJ2-7 | TRBV2 | -
TGTGCCATGGAGACTAGCGGACCCTACAATGAGCAGTTCTTC | CAMETSGPYNEQFF | TRBD2 | TRBJ2-1 | TRBV2 | -
TGTGCCAGCTGGGGTGGACAGGGGGTACGCTATGGCTACACCTTC | CASWGGQGVRYGYTF | TRBD1 | TRBJ1-2 | TRBV25-1 | -
TGTGCCGGATTCAAGAACACTGAAGCTTTCTTT | CAGFKNTEAFF | - | TRBJ1-1 | TRBV2 | -
TGTGCCAGCAGCGTACCCGACAGGGTCAATGAGCAGTTCTTC | CASSVPDRVNEQFF | TRBD1 | TRBJ2-1 | TRBV9 | once
TGTGCCAGCAGCTACGAAGCAGGAAAACTGTTTTTT | CASSYEAGKLFF | - | TRBJ1-4 | TRBV7-9 | -
TGTGCCAGCACCGGCGCGGGGGGGCATGATGAGCAGTTCTTC | CASTGAGGHDEQFF | TRBD2 | TRBJ2-1 | TRBV6-4 | once
TGCAGCGCCACCCTCACAGGGGACTACAATGAGCAGTTCTTC | CSATLTGDYNEQFF | TRBD1 | TRBJ2-1 | TRBV29-1 | -
TGTGCCAGCAGTTTGGGATACAATCAGCCCCAGCATTTT | CASSLGYNQPQHF | - | TRBJ1-5 | TRBV27 | -
TGTGCCAGCAGTCGACCGCTGAGCGGGGGGGACAATGAGCAGTTCTTC | CASSRPLSGGDNEQFF | TRBD2 | TRBJ2-1 | TRBV27 | -
TGTGCCAGCAGCCCGGGGGTAGCCAAAAACATTCAGTACTTC | CASSPGVAKNIQYF | - | TRBJ2-4 | TRBV9 | -
TGTGCCAGTAGTATGTCTTGGGGGGTCAATCAGCCCCAGCATTTT | CASSMSWGVNQPQHF | - | TRBJ1-5 | TRBV19 | -
TGTGCCAGCAGCGAGGCTATCCGGGGGACAGGGGGCTTGGAGCAGTTCTTC | CASSEAIRGTGGLEQFF | TRBD1 | TRBJ2-1 | TRBV5-6 | -
TGCGCCAGCAGCTTCCGGGACAGGGCCAAGGAGACCCAGTACTTC | CASSFRDRAKETQYF | TRBD1 | TRBJ2-5 | TRBV5-1 | -
TGTGCCAGCAGTGAAAAGGGGGTAAGAGAAAAACTGTTTTTT | CASSEKGVREKLFF | - | TRBJ1-4 | TRBV6-4 | -
TGTGCCAGCTCCGGCCCAGGGAAGAACACTGAAGCTTTCTTT | CASSGPGKNTEAFF | - | TRBJ1-1 | TRBV27 | -
TGTGCCTGGAGTTTATTCGGAAAGGGAGTTTCGGACGAGCAGTACTTC | CAWSLFGKGVSDEQYF | - | TRBJ2-7 | TRBV30 | few
TGTGCCAGCAGCCGACACCGGACTAGCTCTTACGAGCAGTACTTC | CASSRHRTSSYEQYF | TRBD2 | TRBJ2-7 | TRBV11-2 | -
TGTGCCAGCAGCTCCCTACGACAGGGGTTGGGCTATGGCTACACCTTC | CASSSLRQGLGYGYTF | TRBD1 | TRBJ1-2 | TRBV7-9 | -
TGCGAACCAGTAGGAGGGTTTTATGGCTACACCTTC | CEPVGGFYGYTF | - | TRBJ1-2 | TRBV21-1 | few
TGTGCCAGCAGCTTCAGTATCACAGGAGGTACAGATACGCAGTATTTT | CASSFSITGGTDTQYF | - | TRBJ2-3 | TRBV7-8 | few
TGTGCCAGCAGCCGGGACAAAAGGGGGTTCGAGCAGTACTTC | CASSRDKRGFEQYF | - | TRBJ2-7 | TRBV11-2 | once
TGTGCCAGCAGCCTGGACTCCCGAGAGCAGTTCTTC | CASSLDSREQFF | - | TRBJ2-1 | TRBV7-9 | -
TGTGCCAGCAGCTTAAAGGGGTGGCGGGCAGAGTCTGTGGAGACCCAGTACTTC | CASSLKGWRAESVETQYF | - | TRBJ2-5 | TRBV7-9 | -
TGTGCCACCAGCAGGGGTGGGGAGACTGAAGCTTTCTTT | CATSRGGETEAFF | - | TRBJ1-1 | TRBV15 | -
TGTGCCAGCAGCTTAGCGTGGGGGTCTAGCACAGATACGCAGTATTTT | CASSLAWGSSTDTQYF | - | TRBJ2-3 | TRBV7-9 | -
TGTGCCAGCAGCGGTGTGGGGGGGCGGGATGAGCAGTTCTTC | CASSGVGGRDEQFF | - | TRBJ2-1 | TRBV4-2 | few
TGCAGCGGTACAGGGGAGGGTGGCTACACCTTC | CSGTGEGGYTF | TRBD1 | TRBJ1-2 | TRBV29-1 | -
TGTGCCAGCAGCTTAGTGGGGGGTACTGAAAAACTGTTTTTT | CASSLVGGTEKLFF | - | TRBJ1-4 | TRBV7-9 | -
TGCGCCAGCAGCTTGGCAGGCCCGCGCCCTGAAGCTTTCTTT | CASSLAGPRPEAFF | - | TRBJ1-1 | TRBV5-1 | -
TGTGCCAGCAGCGGGGGCCTAACTAATGAAAAACTGTTTTTT | CASSGGLTNEKLFF | - | TRBJ1-4 | TRBV5-6 | -
TGCGCCAGCAGCGCCTTACAGGGGGCGGCCGGGGAGCTGTTTTTT | CASSALQGAAGELFF | TRBD1 | TRBJ2-2 | TRBV5-1 | -
TGCGCCAGCAGCTTGGGTGGGCCTGGCTACACCTTC | CASSLGGPGYTF | - | TRBJ1-2 | TRBV5-1 | -
TGCGCCAGCAGCCCCACGGTAGGGAGAGAGACCCAGTACTTC | CASSPTVGRETQYF | - | TRBJ2-5 | TRBV4-3 | -
TGTGCCAGTAGCCAAGTCGGTGAAGCTTTCTTT | CASSQVGEAFF | - | TRBJ1-1 | TRBV19 | -
TGTGCCAGCAGGGACGGGGAAAAACTGTTTTTT | CASRDGEKLFF | - | TRBJ1-4 | TRBV2 | -
TGTGCCAGCTTAGGGACCGGGCTCGATACGCAGTATTTT | CASLGTGLDTQYF | - | TRBJ2-3 | TRBV2 | -
TGTGCCAGCAGTTGGAGGCGGGACCCAAACACCGGGGAGCTGTTTTTT | CASSWRRDPNTGELFF | - | TRBJ2-2 | TRBV6-5 | -